This T cell receptor (beta chain) was captured in a study of blood T cell repertoires in COVID-19. In the study overall: Material from acute and convalescent COVID-19 was sourced from the United States, Italy and Spain. Sources were T cells, B-cell-depleted T cells, or PBMCs; the material itself was cDNA or gDNA.

The protocol was immunoSEQ multiplex PCR, while the TCRdb copy is restricted to in-frame clones and leaves out a portion. The repertoire consists of about 12,000 clones, with roughly 82% occurring once and the leading ten covering 21%. CDR3 length: 17 residues. Germline CDR1 reads SGHDT; CDR2 reads YYEEEE. V dropped 4 bases and J dropped 6 bases, with 24 bases sitting between them. The origin of this receptor is a human donor in a cohort sampled during active COVID-19. The specimen was peripheral blood. The V call is TRBV5-6, the J call TRBJ2-3; D is uncertain. The CDR3 region is CASSQLVSTAPGDTQYF. CDR3 nucleotides: TGTGCCAGCAGCCAACTTGTTTCGACTGCGCCCGGGGATACGCAGTATTTT.